This note documents a single TCR beta chain sequence. Its matching antigen is unknown. This entry comes from a study of vaccination and CD4 T cells after COVID-19. Cultured CD4+ T cell DNA underwent sequencing with the Oncomine TCR Beta short-read assay. TCRdb itself ran the PCR reads through MiXCR, one entry per CDR3 protein. The data contain 15,000 or so distinct CDR3 sequences, about half of them singletons. The CDR3 loop spans 14 amino acids. Per germline, CDR1 SGHTA and CDR2 FQGTGA. Trimming took 2 bases from V and 1 from J, leaving 8 bases between them. Time point here: late sampling 161 to 241 days after vaccination in a few convalescent patients. Treatment meaning: approximately nine-day PBMC culture with coronavirus spike peptide pools or control peptides (ViraFEST assay). Antigen-specific T cell expansion with peptide pools preceded TCR sequencing in the ViraFEST approach.

The material sequenced was CD4+ T cells from blood, cultured in vitro, taken about 7 months after SARS-CoV-2 vaccination. The sequence came from a human donor who had recovered from COVID-19. This chain uses TRBV7-3 with TRBJ2-5; D is possibly TRBD2 (6 bases). The CDR3 protein is CASSLQGGQETQYF. CDR3 bases: TGTGCCAGCAGCTTACAGGGAGGCCAAGAGACCCAGTACTTC.